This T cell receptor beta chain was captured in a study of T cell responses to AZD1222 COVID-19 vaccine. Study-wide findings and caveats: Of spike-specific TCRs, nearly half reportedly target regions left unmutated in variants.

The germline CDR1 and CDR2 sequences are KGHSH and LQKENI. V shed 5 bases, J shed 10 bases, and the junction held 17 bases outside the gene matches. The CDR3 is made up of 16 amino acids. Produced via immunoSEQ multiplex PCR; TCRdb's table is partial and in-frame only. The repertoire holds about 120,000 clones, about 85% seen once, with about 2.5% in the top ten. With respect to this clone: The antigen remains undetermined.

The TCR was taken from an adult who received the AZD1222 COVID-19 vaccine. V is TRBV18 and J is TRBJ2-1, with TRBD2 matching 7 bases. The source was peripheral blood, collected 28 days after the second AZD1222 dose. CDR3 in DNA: TGTGCCAGCTCATCAGGAGATACTAGCGCGGGAACCGAGCAGTTCTTC. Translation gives CASSSGDTSAGTEQFF.